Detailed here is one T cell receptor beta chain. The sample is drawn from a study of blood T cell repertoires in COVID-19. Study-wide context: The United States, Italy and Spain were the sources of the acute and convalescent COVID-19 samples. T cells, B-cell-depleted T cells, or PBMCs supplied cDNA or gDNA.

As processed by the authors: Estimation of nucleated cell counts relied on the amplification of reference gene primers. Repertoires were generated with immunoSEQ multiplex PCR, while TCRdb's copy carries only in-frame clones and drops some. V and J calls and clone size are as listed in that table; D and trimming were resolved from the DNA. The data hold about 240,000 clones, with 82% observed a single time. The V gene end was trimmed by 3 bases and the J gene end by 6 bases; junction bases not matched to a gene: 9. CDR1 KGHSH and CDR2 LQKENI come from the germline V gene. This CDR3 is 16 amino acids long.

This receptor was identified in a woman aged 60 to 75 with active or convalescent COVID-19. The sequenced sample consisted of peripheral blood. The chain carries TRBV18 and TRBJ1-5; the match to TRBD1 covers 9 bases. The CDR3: CASSPQVATGGQPQHF. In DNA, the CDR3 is TGTGCCAGCTCACCCCAAGTGGCGACAGGGGGTCAGCCCCAGCATTTT.